This T cell receptor (beta chain) comes out of a study of blood T cell repertoires in COVID-19. Study information: From the United States, Italy and Spain came samples of acute and convalescent COVID-19.

Original methodology: Reference gene primer amplification gave estimated nucleated cell counts. Profiling relied on immunoSEQ multiplex PCR, and the TCRdb table lists in-frame clones only, not all of them. V, J and clone size are those of that table, while D and trimming were read from the DNA. Here the sample spans approximately 260,000 clones, about 86% being singletons. Unmatched junction bases numbered 6, after V lost 0 bases and J lost 2 bases. The CDR3 is made up of 16 amino acids. The germline V gene encodes CDR1 MNHNS and CDR2 SASEGT. The rearrangement links TRBV6-1 to TRBJ2-7, with TRBD1 matching 8 bases. The clonotype was recovered from a middle-aged woman with acute COVID-19. The specimen was PBMCs or T cells enriched from blood (not recorded which). Here the CDR3 reads CASSEALLTGAYEQYF. The CDR3 bases are TGTGCCAGCAGTGAAGCGCTTCTGACAGGGGCCTACGAGCAGTACTTC.